This T cell receptor (beta chain) was sequenced in a study of shared clonotypes between healthy human individuals. Findings and caveats of the study: Non-shared clonotypes showed lower generation probabilities than clonotypes common to all four donors. At large depth, rarefaction still showed sorted-subset sequencing to be incomplete. Specimens sampled were limited to blood, with tissue repertoires likely differing.

The sample holds one count of this clone. Antigen specificity is unknown. Trimming pared 1 base from V and 8 bases from J, leaving 12 bases between. The CDR3 totals 14 residues. Germline CDR1 is SGHTA and CDR2 is FQGTGA. CD45RO-negative cells were positively selected for CCR7, leaving out terminally differentiated effector memory CD45RA+ cells. Generated by immunoSEQ multiplex PCR, the TCRdb table keeps only in-frame clones and is missing some. The table has fewer than 1 million clones, 96% seen once; the top ten hold around 0.25%. Sequences were obtained from naive CD8+ T cells sorted from blood. This clonotype originated in a man aged 30-40 years in good health. The chain employs TRBV7-3 and TRBJ2-1, with D possibly being TRBD2 (6 bases). CDR3 sequence: CASSLMAGYDEQFF. The CDR3 DNA is TGTGCCAGCAGCTTAATGGCGGGATATGATGAGCAGTTCTTC.